The 11 T cell receptor beta chains given below trace back to one sample, sequenced in a study of T-cell reconstitution after alpha-beta-depleted transplantation in children. This sample's TCRbeta library carried unique molecular identifier barcodes. TCRdb used MiXCR to reprocess the PCR reads, holding one entry per CDR3 protein. This sample yields about 980,000 distinct CDR3 sequences, of which about 29% are seen a single time; roughly 28% belongs to the top ten. The starting material was PBMCs, mostly from graft donor cells, obtained 360 days after TCRalphabeta/CD19-depleted stem cell transplant. These receptors were obtained from a boy under two years old who had a stem cell transplant for SCID, so the T cells may come from the graft donor.

This clonotype was detected a few times. The CDR3 nucleotides read TGTGCCAGCAAGGACGGAGGGGCCTTGGAGCAGTACTTC. Translating it yields CASKDGGALEQYF. This chain links TRBV2 with TRBJ2-7, with D possibly matching TRBD2 (6 bases). Trimming shortened V by 7 bases and J by 7 bases, and 17 bases separated the two germline ends. Germline V gives CDR1 SNHLY, CDR2 FYNNEI. The CDR3 spans 13 residues. The variable domain in full, completed from reference TRBV2 and TRBJ2-7, reads EPEVTQTPSHQVTQMGQEVILRCVPISNHLYFYWYRQILGQKVEFLVSFYNNEISEKSEIFDDQFSVERPDGSNFTLKIRSTKLEDSAMYFCASKDGGALEQYFGPGTRLTVT.

Only a few counts were recorded for this clonotype. The V call is TRBV5-6, the J call TRBJ2-1; possible D gene TRBD2, 6 bases. The germline V gene encodes CDR1 SGHDT and CDR2 YYEEEE. There are 17 residues in the CDR3. Between the trimmed V and J ends, which lost 0 bases and 3 bases, there was a span of 16 bases. In nucleotides, the CDR3 is TGTGCCAGCAGCTTGGAGGGTGACGGGGGATACTACAATGAGCAGTTCTTC. Protein sequence: CASSLEGDGGYYNEQFF.

The chain is built from TRBV30 and TRBJ2-7, with TRBD1 matching 9 bases. Germline CDR1 is GTSNPN and CDR2 is SVGIG (reference sequence). The CDR3 covers 13 residues. V dropped 5 bases and J dropped 0; count of bases not matched to a gene: 2. The CDR3 here is CAWGQGFSYEQYF. The CDR3 DNA reads as TGTGCCTGGGGACAGGGGTTCTCCTACGAGCAGTACTTC.

This clonotype has a handful of counts. This sequence joins TRBV4-1 and TRBJ2-2; 9 bases fit TRBD2. Germline lookup yields CDR1 MGHRA and CDR2 YSYEKL. V lost 4 bases to trimming and J lost 1 base; unmatched junction nucleotides: 4. The CDR3 runs to 16 residues. The CDR3 region has the DNA TGCGCCAGCAGCCCCGGACTAGCGAGGAACACCGGGGAGCTGTTTTTT. Protein: CASSPGLARNTGELFF.

The chain is built from TRBV29-1 and TRBJ1-1; TRBD1 aligns across 8 bases. From germline, CDR1 is SQVTM and CDR2 ANQGSEA. The CDR3 spans 13 residues. With 6 bases clipped from V and 1 base from J, the junction kept 4 bases outside the gene matches. The CDR3 DNA sequence: TGCAGCGTCGACGGACAGGGGAACACTGAAGCTTTCTTT. The encoded protein is CSVDGQGNTEAFF.

The chain is built from TRBV29-1 and TRBJ1-3; the D is unclear. Germline CDR1 SQVTM, CDR2 ANQGSEA. V was trimmed by 5 bases and J by 0 bases, leaving 14 bases between them. This CDR3 spans 15 amino acids. The CDR3 is CSVSTDGLSGNTIYF. CDR3 nucleotide sequence: TGCAGCGTTTCTACGGACGGGCTCTCTGGAAACACCATATATTTT.

The chain links TRBV5-1 to TRBJ2-3; a possible D gene is TRBD2 (7 bases). The CDR3 sequence is 14 residues long. Germline V gene data show CDR1 as SGHRS and CDR2 as YFSETQ. With 5 bases removed from V and 5 bases from J, the gap between germline ends came to 15 bases. This CDR3 is CASRGGGGGDTQYF. The CDR3 DNA follows: TGCGCCAGCAGAGGCGGGGGCGGGGGAGATACGCAGTATTTT.

The sample holds a few counts of this clonotype. V gene TRBV12-3 or TRBV12-4 combines with J gene TRBJ1-1, with D tentatively TRBD1 (6 bases). The CDR3 has 13 residues. V lost 5 bases and J lost 9, with 16 bases in between. The CDR3, as DNA: TGTGCCAGCAGTCCCCGGCGGGGGCTAAAAGCTTTCTTT. This encodes CASSPRRGLKAFF.

The rearrangement joins TRBV2 to TRBJ2-3, with D possibly being TRBD1 or TRBD2 (5 bases each). CDR1 and CDR2 from the germline V gene are SNHLY and FYNNEI. Trimming removed 2 bases at V and 4 bases at J, with 19 bases between. CDR3 size: 17 residues. The CDR3 DNA follows: TGTGCCAGCAGTGAATTTCGCGCAGGGAGCGTGGCAGATACGCAGTATTTT. Translation gives CASSEFRAGSVADTQYF.

This sequence joins TRBV5-1 and TRBJ2-7, with TRBD2 matching 7 bases. This CDR3 has 14 amino acids. Germline trimming cut 2 bases from V and 3 bases from J; bases unmatched to any gene: 5. The germline gives CDR1 SGHRS, CDR2 YFSETQ. CDR3 DNA sequence: TGCGCCAGCAGCTTTGCAGCGGGGAACTACGAGCAGTACTTC. Translation: CASSFAAGNYEQYF. Together with reference TRBV5-1 and TRBJ2-7, the CDR3 gives the full variable domain: KAGVTQTPRYLIKTRGQQVTLSCSPISGHRSVSWYQQTPGQGLQFLFEYFSETQRNKGNFPGRFSGRQFSNSRSEMNVSTLELGDSALYLCASSFAAGNYEQYFGPGTRLTVT.

This clonotype was observed a few times. The chain employs TRBV5-1 and TRBJ2-5; weak D call: TRBD1 (6 bases). Germline V gives CDR1 SGHRS, CDR2 YFSETQ. The CDR3 is made up of 16 amino acids. Trimming removed 1 base from V and 2 bases from J, with 15 bases in between. The CDR3 DNA follows: TGCGCCAGCAGCTTGAGAACAGGGAGCGGTCAAGAGACCCAGTACTTC. As protein: CASSLRTGSGQETQYF.